The sequence of this TCR beta chain was determined in a study of PD-L1 blockade in urothelial cancer. Study-level background: When patients started atezolizumab in the mid-2010s, it was given at 1,200 mg intravenously every 3 weeks. Regarding the study as a whole: Clonality of blood TCR below the median before treatment predicted better survival.

Time point defined: peripheral blood 6 weeks after treatment start. Per patient, between 1 and 8 samples were collected at pretreatment and on-treatment time points. With respect to this clone: Its antigen is unidentified.

Each PCR had synthetic TCR analog templates added to it as a spike-in. Sequenced by immunoSEQ multiplex PCR; TCRdb stores in-frame clones only, minus some. The table records roughly 29,000 clones, under 90% of them present only once. This CDR3 contains 14 residues. The V end was cut by 3 bases, the J end by 1 base, with 6 bases between. The germline V gene encodes CDR1 SGHVS and CDR2 FQNEAQ. The receptor was isolated from a man in his 70s with urothelial cancer. Sample: PBMCs, taken around atezolizumab (anti-PD-L1) treatment. The chain recombines TRBV7-8 with TRBJ2-2; D uncertain. The CDR3: CASSLAGNTGELFF. CDR3 DNA: TGTGCCAGCAGCTTGGCAGGGAACACCGGGGAGCTGTTTTTT.